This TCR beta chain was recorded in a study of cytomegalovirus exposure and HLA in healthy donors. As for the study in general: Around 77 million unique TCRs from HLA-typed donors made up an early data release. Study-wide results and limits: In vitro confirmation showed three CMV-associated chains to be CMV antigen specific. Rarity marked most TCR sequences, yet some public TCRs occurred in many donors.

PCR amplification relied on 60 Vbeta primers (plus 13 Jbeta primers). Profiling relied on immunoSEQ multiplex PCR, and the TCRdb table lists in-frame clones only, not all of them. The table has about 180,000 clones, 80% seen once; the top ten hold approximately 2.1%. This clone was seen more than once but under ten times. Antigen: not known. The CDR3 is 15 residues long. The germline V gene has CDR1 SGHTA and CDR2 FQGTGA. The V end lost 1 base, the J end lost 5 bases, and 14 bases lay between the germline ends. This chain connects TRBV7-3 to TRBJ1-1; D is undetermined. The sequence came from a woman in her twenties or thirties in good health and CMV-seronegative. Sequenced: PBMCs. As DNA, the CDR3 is TGTGCCAGCAGCTTAAACCGTGGTGACGGGACTGAAGCTTTCTTT. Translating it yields CASSLNRGDGTEAFF.